This note documents a single TCR beta chain sequence. Its antigen remains unknown. The data derive from a study of OX40 agonist ivuxolimab in advanced cancers. In the study overall: Three patients got partial responses; one had hepatocellular carcinoma and two had cutaneous melanoma. Study-level results: By week 6 at 0.1 to 3.0 mg/kg, blood CD4+ and CD8+ T cells had expanded clonally.

This table comes from immunoSEQ multiplex PCR, and its TCRdb copy is limited to in-frame clones, with some not included. The sample contains tens of thousands of clones, roughly 92% of which appear only once. Germline lookup yields CDR1 SGHVS and CDR2 FQNEAQ. The CDR3 sequence is 12 residues long. V was pared by 1 base and J by 4 bases, with 5 bases between. Sequences were derived from CD4+ or CD8+ T cells sorted from blood, sampled in a trial of the OX40 agonist ivuxolimab. The receptor was isolated from an adult with an advanced solid tumor such as melanoma, head and neck, liver or kidney cancer. This sequence joins TRBV7-8 and TRBJ2-7; unclear D gene. CDR3 coding DNA: TGTGCCAGCAGCTTAGTCGTGTACGAGCAGTACTTC. It yields the protein CASSLVVYEQYF.